This T cell receptor (beta chain) was obtained from a study of long-term antiretroviral therapy in people with HIV. immunoSEQ v3.0 was run at survey level. Measured with immunoSEQ multiplex PCR; TCRdb has only the in-frame clones, and not every one. The sample has 27,000 or so clones; 80% to 85% are singletons. V shed 1 base and J 3 bases; nucleotides not matched to a gene: 1. CDR1 and CDR2 from the germline V gene are SGHNT and YENEEA. This CDR3 has 14 amino acids. Per individual, the PBMC samples numbered at least one pre-ART and at least two post-ART. The sequence came from a man over 45 with HIV. The chain has TRBV11-3 and TRBJ2-3; 7 bases are a match to TRBD2. This material consisted of unsorted PBMCs, taken 2.9 years after starting antiretroviral therapy. Here the CDR3 reads CASSLGGGTDTQYF. CDR3 nucleotide sequence: TGTGCCAGCAGCTTAGGCGGGGGAACAGATACGCAGTATTTT.